These 30 T cell receptor beta chains came from one sample sequenced in a study of beta chain features in type 1 diabetes. Study conclusions and caveats: Researchers report that Type 1 diabetes patients had moderately but significantly shorter TCRB CDR3s across all four CD4+ subsets.

Every isolated RNA sample was fully reverse transcribed, so sequencing captured expressed TCRB transcripts. Profiling relied on immunoSEQ multiplex PCR, and the TCRdb table lists in-frame clones only, not all of them. The sample contains some 140,000 clones, 7% to 10% of which appear only once. What these receptors recognize is not known. Sequences were obtained from central memory CD4+ T cells from blood. These receptors were obtained from a man aged 25 to 45 with type 1 diabetes.

This rearrangement joins TRBV20-1 to TRBJ2-1; no reliable D call. Germline V gene data show CDR1 as DFQATT and CDR2 as SNEGSKA (reference sequence). The V end lost 5 bases, the J end lost 7 bases, and 9 bases lay between the germline ends. This CDR3 region has 11 residues. The CDR3 DNA sequence: TGCAGTGCTTTCACTTCTAATGAGCAGTTCTTC. Protein: CSAFTSNEQFF.

There are a few counts of this clone. This chain joins TRBV5-6 and TRBJ2-4; D is unresolved. This CDR3 is 14 amino acids long. CDR1 is SGHDT, CDR2 YYEEEE, per germline. The germline V and J ends were trimmed by 0 bases and 1 base, with 5 bases remaining between them. CDR3 sequence reads: CASSLVAAKNIQYF. DNA for the CDR3: TGTGCCAGCAGCTTGGTGGCTGCCAAAAACATTCAGTACTTC.

The chain couples TRBV2 to TRBJ1-6; possibly TRBD1 for D (5 bases). This CDR3 is built from 13 residues. Trimming took 2 bases from V and 6 from J, leaving 5 bases between them. Germline V gene lookup returns CDR1 SNHLY and CDR2 FYNNEI. CDR3 region: CASSEQGNSPLHF. In DNA, the CDR3 is TGTGCCAGCAGTGAACAGGGTAATTCACCCCTCCACTTT.

This clone was seen only a few times. The rearrangement links TRBV18 to TRBJ2-7, with a tentative D call TRBD2 (5 bases). CDR1 KGHSH and CDR2 LQKENI come from the germline V gene. This CDR3 comprises 14 residues. The V gene lost 5 bases and the J gene lost 0 bases, with 11 bases spanning the gap. The CDR3 region has the DNA TGTGCCAGCTCAATGGATGGACTCTCCTACGAGCAGTACTTC. Amino acid sequence: CASSMDGLSYEQYF.

The chain combines TRBV23-1 with TRBJ2-1; 7 nucleotides align to TRBD1. TRBV23-1 is an ORF, with its function uncertain. Trimming cost V 0 bases and J 7 bases; bases outside gene matches: 0. The CDR3 runs to 13 residues. In DNA, the CDR3 is TGCGCCAGCAGTCAATCGACAGGGAATGAGCAGTTCTTC. Its translation: CASSQSTGNEQFF.

This clone was counted between two and nine times. This chain connects TRBV18 to TRBJ1-1, with D unresolved. CDR3 length equals 13 residues. CDR1 KGHSH and CDR2 LQKENI come from the germline V gene. V gave up 4 bases and J gave up 6 bases, with 12 bases separating them. The CDR3 loop reads CASSQDPLAEAFF. As DNA, the CDR3 is TGTGCCAGCTCACAAGACCCGCTAGCTGAAGCTTTCTTT.

This clone occurred a few times. This chain joins TRBV27 and TRBJ2-3; 9 nucleotides line up with TRBD2. J lost 1 base, V lost 5 bases, and 4 bases had no gene match. The CDR3 is made up of 15 amino acids. CDR1 and CDR2 (germline): MNHEY, SMNVEV (reference sequence). The CDR3 bases are TGTGCCAGCAGTGCACCTAGCGGGGGCACAGATACGCAGTATTTT. Translation gives CASSAPSGGTDTQYF.

There are a few counts of this clone. V and J are TRBV7-6 and TRBJ2-3; maybe TRBD2 (5 bases). The V gene lost 2 bases and the J gene lost 3 bases, with 12 bases spanning the gap. This CDR3 has 15 residues. CDR1 is SGHVS and CDR2 is FNYEAQ in the germline V gene. The CDR3 DNA reads as TGTGCCAGCAGCTTAAGGGCTAGCACGACAGATACGCAGTATTTT. Amino acids: CASSLRASTTDTQYF.

This clone was counted only a few times. J is TRBJ1-2 and V is TRBV28; 8 positions agree with TRBD1. There are 14 residues in the CDR3. CDR1 MDHEN and CDR2 SYDVKM come from the germline V gene. Losses at the gene ends were 4 bases for V and 3 bases for J; bases not matched to a gene: 4. CDR3 amino acids: CASSSGGVYYGYTF. The CDR3 DNA reads as TGTGCCAGCAGTTCAGGGGGCGTTTACTATGGCTACACCTTC.

This chain joins TRBV21-1 and TRBJ2-5; TRBD2, the table's D call, lacks a check against the DNA. TRBV21-1 is listed as a pseudogene. The CDR3 sequence is 16 residues long. In DNA, the CDR3 is TGTGCCAGCAGCCCACTCACTGGGACCCGGGAGGAGACCCAGTACTTC. It specifies CASSPLTGTREETQYF.

This clone was observed a handful of times. Within the sample, other DNA sequences also encode this same CDR3. This rearrangement joins TRBV7-9 to TRBJ1-1, with a weak D call TRBD1 (5 bases). The CDR3 is 14 amino acids. V lost 1 base and J 6 bases, leaving 12 bases between the germline ends. The germline CDR1 and CDR2 sequences are SEHNR and FQNEAQ (reference sequence). The CDR3 loop reads CASSLEGGTSEAFF. CDR3 DNA sequence: TGTGCCAGCAGCTTAGAAGGTGGGACTTCTGAAGCTTTCTTT. Full variable domain (rest looked up from reference TRBV7-9 and TRBJ1-1): DTGVSQNPRHKITKRGQNVTFRCDPISEHNRLYWYRQTLGQGPEFLTYFQNEAQLEKSRLLSDRFSAERPKGSFSTLEIQRTEQGDSAMYLCASSLEGGTSEAFFGQGTRLTVV.

The sample holds a few counts of this clone. The chain links TRBV7-6 to TRBJ1-3; the D gene is possibly TRBD1 (6 bases). The ends were cut back, 5 bases at V and 0 bases at J, with 14 bases in the middle. The CDR3 spans 16 residues. The germline V gene has CDR1 SGHVS and CDR2 FNYEAQ. The CDR3 coding sequence is TGTGCCAGCAGCCCCCGCGGGGGCAGCTCTGGAAACACCATATATTTT. Its translation is CASSPRGGSSGNTIYF.

The chain employs TRBV11-3 and TRBJ2-1; D possibly corresponds to TRBD1 (6 bases). The V gene's germline CDR1 is SGHNT and CDR2 YENEEA. Trimming took 5 bases from V and 7 from J, leaving 12 bases between them. This CDR3 contains 13 residues. This CDR3 reads CASSPPTGNEQFF. The CDR3 nucleotides are TGTGCCAGCAGCCCCCCGACAGGAAATGAGCAGTTCTTC.

V and J are TRBV5-1 and TRBJ2-4, with D perhaps matching TRBD2 (7 bases). The CDR3 is made up of 17 amino acids. CDR1 SGHRS and CDR2 YFSETQ come from the germline V gene. V lost 0 bases, J lost 1 base, and 14 bases lay in between. Here the CDR3 reads CASSLEPGGLAKNIQYF. Here the CDR3 DNA reads TGCGCCAGCAGCTTGGAACCGGGGGGCTTGGCCAAAAACATTCAGTACTTC.

This clone was counted between two and nine times. The chain employs TRBV7-9 and TRBJ1-6, with D possibly matching TRBD1 (6 bases). The germline V gene has CDR1 SEHNR and CDR2 FQNEAQ (reference sequence). The V end lost 3 bases, the J end lost 7 bases, and 19 bases lay between the germline ends. This CDR3 is 17 amino acids long. This CDR3 is CASSLDGLTGGNSPLHF. The CDR3 region has the DNA TGTGCCAGCAGCTTGGACGGTTTGACAGGTGGAAATTCACCCCTCCACTTT.

V usage is TRBV11-2 and J usage is TRBJ1-2; D is uncertain. This CDR3 contains 12 residues. V was clipped by 1 base and J by 7 bases, with 7 bases between them. The V gene's germline CDR1 is SGHAT and CDR2 FQNNGV. CDR3 in DNA: TGTGCCAGCAGCTTAGGTACTTCTGGCTACACCTTC. Its protein product is CASSLGTSGYTF.

This sequence joins TRBV15 and TRBJ1-6; TRBD1 aligns across 10 bases. Germline-derived CDR1 and CDR2 are LNHNV and YYDKDF (reference sequence). There are 15 residues in the CDR3. Losses at the gene ends were 3 bases for V and 9 bases for J; bases not matched to a gene: 5. CDR3 in amino acids: CATSRATGGSSPLHF. The CDR3 nucleotides read TGTGCCACCAGCAGGGCGACAGGGGGCAGTTCACCCCTCCACTTT.

The sample holds a few counts of this clone. The gene calls are TRBV5-1 and TRBJ2-2, with D perhaps matching TRBD2 (6 bases). The ends were cut back, 4 bases at V and 5 bases at J, with 9 bases in the middle. Per germline, CDR1 SGHRS and CDR2 YFSETQ. The CDR3 runs 13 residues. CDR3 loop: CASSPRETGELFF. For the CDR3, the DNA is TGCGCCAGCAGCCCCCGGGAGACCGGGGAGCTGTTTTTT. Full variable domain (outside the CDR3, taken from reference TRBV5-1 and TRBJ2-2): KAGVTQTPRYLIKTRGQQVTLSCSPISGHRSVSWYQQTPGQGLQFLFEYFSETQRNKGNFPGRFSGRQFSNSRSEMNVSTLELGDSALYLCASSPRETGELFFGEGSRLTVL.

The chain combines TRBV30 with TRBJ1-5; 7 nucleotides agree with TRBD1. The CDR3 extends over 15 amino acids. V trimming: 3 bases; J trimming: 0 bases; junction bases outside the gene matches: 5. The germline V gene encodes CDR1 GTSNPN and CDR2 SVGIG (reference sequence). The CDR3 reads CAWSLRGFSNQPQHF. CDR3 coding DNA: TGTGCCTGGAGCCTCAGGGGGTTTAGCAATCAGCCCCAGCATTTT.

This sequence joins TRBV19 and TRBJ2-1; 7 positions match TRBD2. Germline values: CDR1 LNHDA, CDR2 SQIVND (reference sequence). J lost 0 bases, V lost 7 bases, and 6 bases had no gene match. The CDR3 is made up of 15 amino acids. The CDR3 DNA is TGTGCCAGTACTCTAGCGGTGAGCTCCTACAATGAGCAGTTCTTC. It codes for CASTLAVSSYNEQFF.

This clone was recorded a few times. The rearrangement links TRBV28 to TRBJ2-7, with D possibly being TRBD1 (6 bases). Germline CDR1 is MDHEN and CDR2 is SYDVKM. Trimming cost V 4 bases and J 2 bases, with 12 bases left between them. The CDR3 runs 14 residues. Written as DNA, the CDR3 is TGTGCCAGCAGTTCCCGGGACACTGCCTACGAGCAGTACTTC. It encodes CASSSRDTAYEQYF. Filled out from reference TRBV28 and TRBJ2-7, the complete variable domain reads DVKVTQSSRYLVKRTGEKVFLECVQDMDHENMFWYRQDPGLGLRLIYFSYDVKMKEKGDIPEGYSVSREKKERFSLILESASTNQTSMYLCASSSRDTAYEQYFGPGTRLTVT.

The V gene is TRBV10-3, the J gene TRBJ1-5, with 10 bases that match TRBD1. V trimming: 10 bases; J trimming: 4 bases; junction bases outside the gene matches: 7. Per the germline V gene, CDR1 is ENHRY and CDR2 is SYGVKD. The CDR3 loop spans 14 amino acids. CDR3 in amino acids: CASASGQGNQPQHF. The CDR3 DNA is TGTGCCAGCGCCTCGGGACAGGGGAATCAGCCCCAGCATTTT.

V and J are TRBV5-5 and TRBJ2-3, with no clear D. This CDR3 has 13 amino acids. Germline loops: CDR1 SGHKS, CDR2 YYEKEE (reference sequence). The V and J ends lost 2 bases and 4 bases respectively, with 8 bases between them. CDR3 DNA sequence: TGTGCCAGCAGCTTAGACATCTCAGATACGCAGTATTTT. As protein: CASSLDISDTQYF.

The CDR3 bases are TGTGCCAGCAGGGGCACCGACAGGGGAAAATACGAGCAGTACTTC. Its translation is CASRGTDRGKYEQYF. The chain has TRBV28 and TRBJ2-7; 8 bases map to TRBD1. V shed 6 bases and J 4 bases; nucleotides not matched to a gene: 11. Germline V gene data show CDR1 as MDHEN and CDR2 as SYDVKM. This CDR3 is 15 amino acids long.

In this sample, this clone turned up a few times. The chain recombines TRBV21-1 with TRBJ2-7; the table's TRBD2 call for D was not verified on the DNA. TRBV21-1 is a pseudogene locus. The CDR3 loop spans 14 amino acids. The CDR3 reads CANWERDWPHEQYF. Here the CDR3 DNA reads TGTGCCAACTGGGAGCGGGACTGGCCCCACGAGCAGTACTTC.

The V gene is TRBV28, the J gene TRBJ1-1, with D perhaps matching TRBD1 (5 bases). Trimming removed 5 bases at V and 6 bases at J, with 16 bases between. Germline CDR1 is MDHEN and CDR2 is SYDVKM. The CDR3 is made up of 14 amino acids. DNA for the CDR3: TGTGCCAGCAGTCACGGGGGGGACGGAGCTGAAGCTTTCTTT. Translation gives CASSHGGDGAEAFF.

This CDR3 is CASSPNNVAADTEAFF. The CDR3 nucleotides read TGCGCCAGCAGCCCAAACAACGTGGCGGCAGACACTGAAGCTTTCTTT. The chain links TRBV5-1 to TRBJ1-1; D remains unclear. The CDR3 spans 16 residues. Germline CDR1 reads SGHRS; CDR2 reads YFSETQ. Trimming took 4 bases from V and 3 from J, leaving 19 bases between them. Together with reference TRBV5-1 and TRBJ1-1, the CDR3 gives the full variable domain: KAGVTQTPRYLIKTRGQQVTLSCSPISGHRSVSWYQQTPGQGLQFLFEYFSETQRNKGNFPGRFSGRQFSNSRSEMNVSTLELGDSALYLCASSPNNVAADTEAFFGQGTRLTVV.

This chain uses TRBV18 with TRBJ1-1; D ambiguous. There are 14 residues in the CDR3. From germline, CDR1 is KGHSH and CDR2 LQKENI. V lost 6 bases, J lost 3 bases, and 14 bases lay in between. The CDR3 protein is CASSRGSGDTEAFF. Here the CDR3 DNA reads TGTGCCAGCTCTCGGGGTAGCGGGGACACTGAAGCTTTCTTT. The variable domain in full, with the rest retrieved from reference TRBV18 and TRBJ1-1, is NAGVMQNPRHLVRRRGQEARLRCSPMKGHSHVYWYRQLPEEGLKFMVYLQKENIIDESGMPKERFSAEFPKEGPSILRIQQVVRGDSAAYFCASSRGSGDTEAFFGQGTRLTVV.

The chain has TRBV29-1 and TRBJ1-2; a possible D gene is TRBD1 (6 bases). Germline-derived CDR1 and CDR2 are SQVTM and ANQGSEA. Trimming removed 6 bases at V and 4 bases at J, with 9 bases between. The CDR3 loop spans 11 amino acids. This chain's CDR3 is CSVQGSYGYTF. CDR3 in DNA: TGCAGCGTCCAGGGGAGCTATGGCTACACCTTC.

The rearrangement joins TRBV19 to TRBJ2-7; possible D gene TRBD2, 5 bases. The CDR3 loop spans 14 amino acids. V was clipped by 3 bases and J by 3 bases, with 12 bases between them. Per germline, CDR1 LNHDA and CDR2 SQIVND (reference sequence). CDR3 in amino acids: CASSINTRDYEQYF. In DNA, the CDR3 is TGTGCCAGTAGTATCAACACTAGGGACTACGAGCAGTACTTC.